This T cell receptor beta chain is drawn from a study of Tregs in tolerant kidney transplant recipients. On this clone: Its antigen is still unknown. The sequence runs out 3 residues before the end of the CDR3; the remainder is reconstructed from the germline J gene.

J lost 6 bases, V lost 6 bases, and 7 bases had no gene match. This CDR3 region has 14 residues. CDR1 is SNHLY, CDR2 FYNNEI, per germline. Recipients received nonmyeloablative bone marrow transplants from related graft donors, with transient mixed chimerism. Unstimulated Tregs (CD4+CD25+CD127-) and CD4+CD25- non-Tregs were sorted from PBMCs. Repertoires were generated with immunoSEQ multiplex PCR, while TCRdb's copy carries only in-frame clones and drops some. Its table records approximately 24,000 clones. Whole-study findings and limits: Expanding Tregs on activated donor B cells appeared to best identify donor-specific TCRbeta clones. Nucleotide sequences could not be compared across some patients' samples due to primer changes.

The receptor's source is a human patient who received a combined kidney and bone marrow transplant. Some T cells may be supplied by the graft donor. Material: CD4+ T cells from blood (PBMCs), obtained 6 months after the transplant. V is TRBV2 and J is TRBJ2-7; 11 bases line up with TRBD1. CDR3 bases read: TGTGCCAGCAGATCCCCCGGGACAGGGGGCGAG. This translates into CASRSPGTGGE. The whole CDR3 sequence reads CASRSPGTGGEQYF. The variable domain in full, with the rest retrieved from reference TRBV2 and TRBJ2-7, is EPEVTQTPSHQVTQMGQEVILRCVPISNHLYFYWYRQILGQKVEFLVSFYNNEISEKSEIFDDQFSVERPDGSNFTLKIRSTKLEDSAMYFCASRSPGTGGEQYFGPGTRLTVT.